Below, 17 T cell receptor beta chains from the same sample are listed, as sequenced in a study of regulatory T cells in long-lasting Graves disease. iRepertoire HTBI primers and Arm-PCR of CDR3 regions built TCR beta libraries. TCRdb reprocessed the multiplex PCR reads with MiXCR, giving one entry per CDR3 protein. This table has hundreds of thousands of distinct CDR3 sequences, 20% to 25% appearing once. The time point denotes: persistent/refractory GD, antithyroid drugs over 5 years with positive TRAb. PBMC-derived RNA was used for the TCR library. This sample comprised peripheral blood mononuclear cells (PBMCs), obtained when the disease was refractory, from a patient treated with antithyroid drugs. Receptors originate from a female donor with Graves disease.

The sample holds many counts of this clonotype. V and J are TRBV12-3 or TRBV12-4 and TRBJ1-1; D not resolved. CDR3 length: 15 amino acids. V gave up 2 bases and J gave up 1 base, with 11 bases separating them. CDR3 in amino acids: CASSLSGRRNTEAFF. DNA of the CDR3: TGTGCCAGCAGTTTATCCGGGCGACGGAACACTGAAGCTTTCTTT.

This clonotype was observed at least ten times. V and J are TRBV27 and TRBJ2-1; D gene unclear. Trimming pared 4 bases from V and 7 bases from J, leaving 5 bases between. Germline assignment: CDR1 MNHEY and CDR2 SMNVEV (reference sequence). The CDR3 covers 11 residues. CDR3 nucleotides: TGTGCCAGCAGTTCGATGAATGAGCAGTTCTTC. It is translated as CASSSMNEQFF.

This clonotype was recorded at least ten times. This CDR3 is CASSELRDTEAFF. In nucleotides, the CDR3 is TGTGCCAGCAGTGAACTTCGTGACACTGAAGCTTTCTTT. The rearrangement uses TRBV2 and TRBJ1-1; D uncertain. Deletions cut 2 bases from V and 3 bases from J, with 7 bases between. The germline CDR1 and CDR2 sequences are SNHLY and FYNNEI. The CDR3 is made up of 13 amino acids.

The chain uses TRBV6-9 and TRBJ2-3; D may be TRBD1 (6 bases). V lost 4 bases, J lost 6 bases, and 26 bases lay in between. The CDR3 consists of 18 residues. CDR1 is MNHGY, CDR2 SVAAGI, per germline. The CDR3 DNA follows: TGTGCCAGCAGTTTCTACCCCAGGGGAAAACAGGGCTGGGATACGCAGTATTTT. Translating gives CASSFYPRGKQGWDTQYF.

This clonotype has only a few counts. J is TRBJ1-1 and V is TRBV7-9, with TRBD1 as a possible D gene (5 bases). Deletions cut 0 bases from V and 11 bases from J, with 7 bases between. The CDR3 totals 11 residues. CDR1 is SEHNR, CDR2 FQNEAQ, per germline (reference sequence). The CDR3 is CASSLAGAAFF. In DNA, the CDR3 is TGTGCCAGCAGCTTAGCAGGGGCGGCTTTCTTT.

V usage is TRBV11-3 and J usage is TRBJ2-3; D is perhaps TRBD2 (6 bases). From germline, CDR1 is SGHNT and CDR2 YENEEA. This CDR3 is built from 14 residues. The ends were cut back, 2 bases at V and 4 bases at J, with 10 bases in the middle. The DNA for the CDR3 is TGTGCCAGCAGCTTATCCCGCGGGGCAGATACGCAGTATTTT. Its protein is CASSLSRGADTQYF.

Many counts were recorded for this clonotype. The chain couples TRBV5-6 to TRBJ1-2, with D unresolved. V was cut by 4 bases and J by 3 bases, with 13 bases left in between. Germline V CDR1 and CDR2: SGHDT, YYEEEE. The CDR3 covers 14 residues. CDR3 bases: TGTGCCAGCAGCCCCTCGAGAGCCGACTATGGCTACACCTTC. Translation: CASSPSRADYGYTF.

This chain joins TRBV6-1 and TRBJ2-7, with TRBD2 identical over 11 bases. Germline V lookup: CDR1 MNHNS, CDR2 SASEGT. CDR3 length equals 16 residues. The junction had 6 bases not matched to a gene; V was cut back by 3 bases and J by 2 bases. CDR3 nucleotides: TGTGCCAGCAGTGATCTAGCGGGAGGACTAACCTACGAGCAGTACTTC. Translation: CASSDLAGGLTYEQYF.

This clonotype was recorded many times. The chain employs TRBV28 and TRBJ1-1; the D is unclear. Germline-derived CDR1 and CDR2 are MDHEN and SYDVKM. Trimming took 5 bases from V and 4 from J, leaving 14 bases between them. The CDR3 runs to 14 residues. CDR3 amino acids: CASSQGRVRTEAFF. CDR3 DNA: TGTGCCAGCAGTCAAGGGCGGGTTCGCACTGAAGCTTTCTTT.

Regarding this clonotype: A read error may be the cause here, since a much bigger clone is one base away. The chain links TRBV7-9 to TRBJ2-2; 7 bases are shared with TRBD2. The CDR3 runs to 17 residues. V gave up 0 bases and J gave up 7 bases; unmatched junction bases: 11. Germline loops: CDR1 SEHNR, CDR2 FQNEAQ (reference sequence). DNA of the CDR3: TGTGCCAGCAGCTTAGCGCCGGGAGGTGTCAGGGTCGGGGAGCTGTTTTTT. Its protein product is CASSLAPGGVRVGELFF. The full variable domain, completed using reference TRBV7-9 and TRBJ2-2, is DTGVSQNPRHKITKRGQNVTFRCDPISEHNRLYWYRQTLGQGPEFLTYFQNEAQLEKSRLLSDRFSAERPKGSFSTLEIQRTEQGDSAMYLCASSLAPGGVRVGELFFGEGSRLTVL.

V and J are TRBV27 and TRBJ2-7; possibly TRBD1 for D (8 bases). The germline V gene has CDR1 MNHEY and CDR2 SMNVEV (reference sequence). This CDR3 has 18 amino acids. The V gene lost 6 bases and the J gene lost 0 bases, with 24 bases spanning the gap. As DNA, the CDR3 is TGTGCCAGCAGAAGCCTCGGACAGGGAGGGCCTAGCTCCTACGAGCAGTACTTC. Its protein product is CASRSLGQGGPSSYEQYF.

The chain combines TRBV15 with TRBJ2-2; perhaps D is TRBD1 or TRBD2 (6 bases each). Trimming shortened V by 1 base and J by 0 bases, and 12 bases separated the two germline ends. Germline values: CDR1 LNHNV, CDR2 YYDKDF (reference sequence). The CDR3 has 17 residues. This CDR3 reads CATSRARGTPNTGELFF. CDR3 DNA sequence: TGTGCCACCAGCAGAGCCCGGGGGACACCGAACACCGGGGAGCTGTTTTTT.

With regard to this clonotype: A much larger clone sits a single nucleotide away, making a read error possible. The chain combines TRBV28 with TRBJ2-7, with TRBD2 matching over 11 bases. CDR1 and CDR2 from the germline V gene are MDHEN and SYDVKM. The CDR3 runs 18 residues. Unmatched junction bases numbered 13, after V lost 6 bases and J lost 0 bases. The CDR3 spells CASSPGTSGGPLSYEQYF. The CDR3 region has the DNA TGTGCCAGCAGCCCGGGGACTAGCGGAGGCCCCCTCTCCTACGAGCAGTACTTC.

The chain uses TRBV7-8 and TRBJ2-3; 8 bases map to TRBD2. The CDR3 has 14 amino acids. Unmatched junction bases numbered 5, after V lost 3 bases and J lost 6 bases. Germline lookup yields CDR1 SGHVS and CDR2 FQNEAQ. The CDR3 loop is CASSFSTSEDTQYF. CDR3 DNA sequence: TGTGCCAGCAGCTTCTCGACTAGCGAGGATACGCAGTATTTT.

This chain uses TRBV5-1 with TRBJ2-1, with D unresolved. This CDR3 is 14 amino acids long. Germline lookup yields CDR1 SGHRS and CDR2 YFSETQ. V was cut by 1 base and J by 5 bases, with 10 bases left in between. CDR3 residues: CASSLFSPNNEQFF. The CDR3 coding sequence is TGCGCCAGCAGCTTGTTTAGCCCTAACAATGAGCAGTTCTTC.

This clonotype was counted ten times or more. The chain uses TRBV20-1 and TRBJ1-4; a weak D match, TRBD1 (5 bases). V was pared by 3 bases and J by 7 bases, with 9 bases between. The CDR3 totals 12 residues. The germline V gene encodes CDR1 DFQATT and CDR2 SNEGSKA (reference sequence). CDR3 region: CSARGLGEKLFF. In DNA, the CDR3 is TGCAGTGCTAGGGGGCTTGGTGAAAAACTGTTTTTT.

This chain connects TRBV9 to TRBJ2-2; D perhaps matches TRBD1 (6 bases). Germline CDR1 and CDR2: SGDLS and YYNGEE. Deletions cut 1 base from V and 7 bases from J, with 14 bases between. The CDR3 has 15 amino acids. In nucleotides, the CDR3 is TGTGCCAGCAGCGTACGTATACAGGGTAACGGGGAGCTGTTTTTT. This translates into CASSVRIQGNGELFF. The variable domain in full, with the rest retrieved from reference TRBV9 and TRBJ2-2, is DSGVTQTPKHLITATGQRVTLRCSPRSGDLSVYWYQQSLDQGLQFLIQYYNGEERAKGNILERFSAQQFPDLHSELNLSSLELGDSALYFCASSVRIQGNGELFFGEGSRLTVL.